The TCR beta chain described here comes from a study of T cells in Graves' hyperthyroidism and ophthalmopathy. The table lists this clonotype with a few counts. The CDR3 is made up of 14 amino acids. The germline CDR1 and CDR2 sequences are SGDLS and YYNGEE. V dropped 3 bases and J dropped 12; count of bases not matched to a gene: 12. Clinical symptoms, serum thyroxine, TRAb, thyroid ultrasound and orbital computed tomography informed diagnoses. Researchers took RNA transcripts and amplified the TCR beta CDR3 regions from them. The TCR CDR3 first-round RT-PCR relied on the HTBI primer set. Each CDR3 protein gets one entry after TCRdb re-called the multiplex PCR reads with MiXCR. This table holds a few hundred thousand distinct CDR3 sequences, roughly 15% found once.

The receptor's source is a woman younger than 45 with Graves' ophthalmopathy. V is TRBV9 and J is TRBJ1-2; TRBD1 matches 9 bases. Sequenced sample: blood. Here the CDR3 DNA reads TGTGCCAGCAGCGAGGGACAGGGATGGGATAGCGACACCTTC. It encodes CASSEGQGWDSDTF.